One sample yielded the 10 T cell receptor beta chains listed below, sequenced in a study of OX40 agonist ivuxolimab in advanced cancers. Library preparation employed the immunoSEQ multiplex PCR assay. The immuneACCESS repertoire file appears here via TCRdb, limited to in-frame rearrangements. These files lack a portion of the clones; in checked studies, under half of the deficit traces to unresolved V genes, and the cause of the others is not known. Across this sample there are about 40,000 clones, with about 89% seen only once. Under 0.7% of the sample comes from the top ten. The source material was CD4+ or CD8+ T cells sorted from blood, sampled in a trial of the OX40 agonist ivuxolimab. The receptors come from an adult with an advanced solid tumor such as melanoma, head and neck, liver or kidney cancer.

V and J are TRBV27 and TRBJ1-5; TRBD1 is a possible D gene (6 bases). Germline assignment: CDR1 MNHEY and CDR2 SMNVEV (reference sequence). The CDR3 extends over 16 amino acids. The V end lost 6 bases, the J end lost 0 bases, and 15 bases lay between the germline ends. This CDR3 reads CASSPLQGSSNQPQHF. In DNA, the CDR3 is TGTGCCAGCAGCCCCCTCCAGGGGTCTAGCAATCAGCCCCAGCATTTT.

The V call is TRBV18, the J call TRBJ2-3, with D unresolved. The CDR3 runs to 14 residues. CDR1 and CDR2 (germline): KGHSH, LQKENI. V was cut by 0 bases and J by 3 bases, with 7 bases left in between. Written as DNA, the CDR3 is TGTGCCAGCTCACCACCAACGAGAACAGATACGCAGTATTTT. Translation gives CASSPPTRTDTQYF.

There are a few counts of this clone. The chain uses TRBV11-3 and TRBJ2-1; 8 bases are a match to TRBD1. CDR3 length: 18 residues. V lost 5 bases to trimming and J lost 5 bases; unmatched junction nucleotides: 17. In germline, CDR1 is SGHNT, CDR2 YENEEA. CDR3 coding DNA: TGTGCCAGCAGCCCACCCTCCCGGACAGGGAACAGTGACAATGAGCAGTTCTTC. Protein: CASSPPSRTGNSDNEQFF.

The V and J genes are TRBV7-3 and TRBJ2-2; possibly TRBD1 for D (6 bases). The CDR3 covers 13 residues. The V gene's germline CDR1 is SGHTA and CDR2 FQGTGA. The V end was cut by 8 bases, the J end by 3 bases, with 10 bases between. CDR3 bases: TGTGCCAGCGGACAGTTGCACACCGGGGAGCTGTTTTTT. Translating gives CASGQLHTGELFF. The full variable domain, completed using reference TRBV7-3 and TRBJ2-2, is GAGVSQTPSNKVTEKGKYVELRCDPISGHTALYWYRQSLGQGPEFLIYFQGTGAADDSGLPNDRFFAVRPEGSVSTLKIQRTERGDSAVYLCASGQLHTGELFFGEGSRLTVL.

This chain uses TRBV19 with TRBJ1-3; D is undetermined. V lost 1 base, J lost 2 bases, and 12 bases lay in between. CDR1 LNHDA and CDR2 SQIVND come from the germline V gene (reference sequence). The CDR3 is 16 residues long. The CDR3 nucleotides read TGTGCCAGTAGTATAGGGCACAGAAGCCCTGGAAACACCATATATTTT. Translating gives CASSIGHRSPGNTIYF.

The chain couples TRBV11-2 to TRBJ1-5; unclear D gene. The CDR3 is 14 amino acids. The V end was cut by 5 bases, the J end by 10 bases, with 18 bases between. Germline CDR1 SGHAT, CDR2 FQNNGV. The chain's CDR3 is CASSPWAGSGPQHF. CDR3 DNA: TGTGCCAGCAGCCCCTGGGCGGGGTCGGGACCCCAGCATTTT.

The chain carries TRBV7-2 and TRBJ2-3, with D perhaps TRBD2 (6 bases). The ends were cut back, 10 bases at V and 2 bases at J, with 19 bases in the middle. This CDR3 has 15 amino acids. Looked up from germline, CDR1 is SGHTA and CDR2 is FQGNSA. The CDR3 protein is CANPPGRGNTDTQYF. As DNA, the CDR3 is TGTGCCAACCCTCCTGGGCGGGGCAACACAGATACGCAGTATTTT.

A few counts support this clone. The V call is TRBV2, the J call TRBJ1-1; D ambiguous. Trimming removed 2 bases at V and 0 bases at J, with 7 bases between. The CDR3 has 14 residues. CDR1 and CDR2 (germline): SNHLY, FYNNEI. DNA of the CDR3: TGTGCCAGCAGTGAAAGCACCATGAACACTGAAGCTTTCTTT. Residues: CASSESTMNTEAFF.

V usage is TRBV6-5 and J usage is TRBJ1-1, with a tentative D call TRBD1 (5 bases). Germline CDR1 and CDR2: MNHEY and SVGAGI. The ends were cut back, 1 base at V and 5 bases at J, with 14 bases in the middle. The CDR3 has 15 residues. The CDR3 DNA follows: TGTGCCAGCAGTTACTTGGGGCGGCCCGGGACTGAAGCTTTCTTT. It encodes CASSYLGRPGTEAFF.

The J gene is TRBJ1-5, the V gene TRBV28; D not certain. Germline loops: CDR1 MDHEN, CDR2 SYDVKM. The CDR3 has 19 residues. V was cut by 3 bases and J by 5 bases, with 26 bases left in between. The CDR3 region has the DNA TGTGCCAGCAGTTTCGCCCTACGACGATCTACCCCCGACCATCAGCCCCAGCATTTT. It codes for CASSFALRRSTPDHQPQHF.